This T cell receptor beta chain is drawn from a study of T cells after yellow fever vaccination. At the level of the study: Preparation of fractions with low cell numbers was performed using SMART-Seq v4 Ultra Low Input.

TCR cDNA, made by 5'RACE template switching, carried an added universal primer site and UMIs. TCRdb fed the 5' RACE reads into MiXCR, producing one record per CDR3 protein. The sample holds about 350,000 distinct CDR3 sequences, more than 9% seen once. Germline V gives CDR1 LGHDT, CDR2 YNNKEL (reference sequence). V dropped 1 base and J dropped 0 bases, with 16 bases sitting between them. The CDR3 totals 17 residues. The chain joins TRBV3-1 to TRBJ2-7, with D tentatively TRBD2 (6 bases). This sample comprised PBMCs, obtained on the day of the first yellow fever vaccination. The receptor was isolated from a young man who received the YFV17D yellow fever vaccine. CDR3 in DNA: TGTGCCAGCAGCCAAGGTAAAGGGTACGGGAGCTCCTACGAGCAGTACTTC. This sequence encodes CASSQGKGYGSSYEQYF.